This TCR beta chain stems from a study of T cells in Graves' hyperthyroidism and ophthalmopathy. Graves' hyperthyroidism qualified as stable when ophthalmopathy did not progress within 18 months. Uncontrolled infections, other autoimmune diseases, pregnancy or lactation led to exclusion of patients. Diagnoses used clinical symptoms, serum thyroxine and TRAb, thyroid ultrasound and orbital computed tomography. TCR beta CDR3 region amplification was performed from RNA transcripts. The HTBI primer set served for first-round RT-PCR of the TCR CDR3. Each CDR3 protein is one row after TCRdb ran MiXCR on the multiplex PCR reads. The table includes more than 150,000 distinct CDR3 sequences, approximately 15% detected once. This clonotype was seen repeatedly, ten times or more. Its antigen is not identified. Overall study results and limits: Classification by a 13 V-J model distinguished ophthalmopathy from stable hyperthyroidism.

This CDR3 comprises 13 residues. V was pared by 3 bases and J by 5 bases, with 13 bases between. CDR1 is DFQATT, CDR2 SNEGSKA, per germline (reference sequence). The source is a woman aged 50 to 60 with Graves' hyperthyroidism. The material sequenced was blood. This chain uses TRBV20-1 with TRBJ2-5; no firm D call. The CDR3 loop is CSASPAGRETQYF. CDR3 coding DNA: TGCAGTGCTAGTCCAGCCGGGCGGGAGACCCAGTACTTC.